Listed below are T cell receptor beta chains from one sample, sequenced in a study of regulatory T cells in long-lasting Graves disease. TCRdb recomputed calls from the multiplex PCR reads with MiXCR, one row per CDR3 protein. The sample records some 300,000 distinct CDR3 sequences, around 21% being singletons. Sequencing used peripheral blood mononuclear cells (PBMCs), obtained when the disease was refractory, from a patient treated with antithyroid drugs. Every receptor here comes from a female donor with Graves disease. Each CDR3 is given with its conserved first and last residue. A D gene is named only where the DNA matches it firmly. Not every row has a clone size; where given, it reads once, few, many or a size class.

abundance: NA; j_gene: TRBJ1-3; d_gene: NA; v_gene: TRBV6-5; CDR3aa: CASSYTGTGNTIYF
abundance: NA; j_gene: TRBJ2-3; d_gene: NA; v_gene: TRBV18; CDR3aa: CASSPPEDTQYF
abundance: NA; j_gene: TRBJ1-5; d_gene: NA; v_gene: TRBV19; CDR3aa: CASSQQVFNQPQHF
abundance: NA; j_gene: TRBJ2-3; d_gene: TRBD1; v_gene: TRBV7-2; CDR3aa: CASSWTGTTDTQYF
abundance: many; j_gene: TRBJ1-1; d_gene: NA; v_gene: TRBV12-3/TRBV12-4; CDR3aa: CASSLAPGPGGAEAFF
abundance: many; j_gene: TRBJ1-4; d_gene: NA; v_gene: TRBV5-5; CDR3aa: CASSLVSGEKAYREKLFF
abundance: many; j_gene: TRBJ1-1; d_gene: NA; v_gene: TRBV7-9; CDR3aa: CASSLVPTDEAFF
abundance: NA; j_gene: TRBJ2-1; d_gene: NA; v_gene: TRBV7-2; CDR3aa: CASSLASGAGWFF
abundance: many; j_gene: TRBJ2-7; d_gene: NA; v_gene: TRBV12-3/TRBV12-4; CDR3aa: CASSFGLAYEQYF
abundance: many; j_gene: TRBJ2-7; d_gene: NA; v_gene: TRBV6-2/TRBV6-3; CDR3aa: CASRNVPYEQYF
abundance: few; j_gene: TRBJ2-3; d_gene: NA; v_gene: TRBV7-9; CDR3aa: CASSFLTSSTDTQYF
abundance: NA; j_gene: TRBJ2-2; d_gene: TRBD2; v_gene: TRBV7-8; CDR3aa: CASSLFFTREGRTGELFF
abundance: many; j_gene: TRBJ2-2; d_gene: NA; v_gene: TRBV28; CDR3aa: CASSLYQAPNTGELFF
abundance: NA; j_gene: TRBJ2-1; d_gene: NA; v_gene: TRBV10-3; CDR3aa: CAISESFEGNYNEQFF
abundance: few; j_gene: TRBJ2-5; d_gene: NA; v_gene: TRBV29-1; CDR3aa: CSVYAGETQYF
abundance: many; j_gene: TRBJ2-7; d_gene: NA; v_gene: TRBV20-1; CDR3aa: CSARDLVSYEQYF
abundance: few; j_gene: TRBJ2-7; d_gene: TRBD2; v_gene: TRBV7-9; CDR3aa: CASTYRLAGGLSYEQYF
abundance: few; j_gene: TRBJ2-5; d_gene: TRBD2; v_gene: TRBV6-1; CDR3aa: CASSREREGGETQYF
abundance: NA; j_gene: TRBJ2-5; d_gene: TRBD1; v_gene: TRBV13; CDR3aa: CASSFGQGEETQYF
abundance: NA; j_gene: TRBJ1-2; d_gene: NA; v_gene: TRBV30; CDR3aa: CAWSDLEWGNGYTF
abundance: few; j_gene: TRBJ2-4; d_gene: TRBD2; v_gene: TRBV7-2; CDR3aa: CASSEDLAGGPKNIQYF
abundance: many; j_gene: TRBJ1-1; d_gene: NA; v_gene: TRBV28; CDR3aa: CASSYTNTEAFF
abundance: NA; j_gene: TRBJ1-3; d_gene: NA; v_gene: TRBV7-2; CDR3aa: CASSFSGIRSGNTIYF
abundance: NA; j_gene: TRBJ1-4; d_gene: TRBD1; v_gene: TRBV5-1; CDR3aa: CASSPNQGQGHEKLFF
abundance: NA; j_gene: TRBJ1-1; d_gene: NA; v_gene: TRBV5-6; CDR3aa: CASSLFGPQMNTEAFF
abundance: few; j_gene: TRBJ2-5; d_gene: TRBD2; v_gene: TRBV11-2; CDR3aa: CASSLQGLAGFSETQYF
abundance: NA; j_gene: TRBJ1-1; d_gene: NA; v_gene: TRBV29-1; CDR3aa: CSVLRGSGTEAFF
abundance: NA; j_gene: TRBJ1-4; d_gene: TRBD1; v_gene: TRBV7-9; CDR3aa: CASSSPGQADEKLFF
abundance: NA; j_gene: TRBJ1-5; d_gene: NA; v_gene: TRBV6-5; CDR3aa: CASSYGGRRLNQPQHF